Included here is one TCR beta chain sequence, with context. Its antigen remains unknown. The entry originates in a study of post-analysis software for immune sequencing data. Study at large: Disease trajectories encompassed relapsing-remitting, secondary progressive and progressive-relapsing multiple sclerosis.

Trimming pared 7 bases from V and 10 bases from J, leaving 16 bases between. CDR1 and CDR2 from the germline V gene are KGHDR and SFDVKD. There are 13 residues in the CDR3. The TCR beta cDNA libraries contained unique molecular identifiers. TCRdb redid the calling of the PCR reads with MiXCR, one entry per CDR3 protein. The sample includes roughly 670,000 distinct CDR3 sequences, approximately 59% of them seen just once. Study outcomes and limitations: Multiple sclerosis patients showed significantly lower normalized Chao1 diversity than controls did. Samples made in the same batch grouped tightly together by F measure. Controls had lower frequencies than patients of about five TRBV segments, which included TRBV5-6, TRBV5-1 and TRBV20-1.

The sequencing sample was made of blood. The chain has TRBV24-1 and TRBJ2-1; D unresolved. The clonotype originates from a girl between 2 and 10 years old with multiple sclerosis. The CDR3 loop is CATRPQALGEQFF. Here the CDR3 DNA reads TGTGCCACCAGACCGCAAGCCCTTGGGGAGCAGTTCTTC.